Listed here are 14 T cell receptor beta chains from one sample, sequenced in a study of blood T cell repertoires in COVID-19. Sequencing used immunoSEQ multiplex PCR; TCRdb keeps in-frame clones, though not all of them. The sample holds 260,000 or so clones, 83% seen once. Sequenced: PBMCs or T cells enriched from blood (not recorded which). The receptors stem from a woman in her thirties or forties who had been exposed to COVID-19.

The genes are TRBV5-4 and TRBJ2-2; 11 positions match TRBD2. The CDR3 runs to 16 residues. V lost 4 bases to trimming and J lost 7 bases; unmatched junction nucleotides: 9. The germline V gene has CDR1 SGHNT and CDR2 YYREEE (reference sequence). The DNA for the CDR3 is TGTGCCAGCAGCCCTAGCGGGGGGCCGGGGATCGGGGAGCTGTTTTTT. Protein sequence: CASSPSGGPGIGELFF.

V and J are TRBV7-2 and TRBJ2-1, with TRBD2 matching 8 bases. J gave up 8 bases and V 2 bases, and 2 bases lay outside the gene matches. The CDR3 covers 13 residues. Germline CDR1 SGHTA, CDR2 FQGNSA. The CDR3 sequence: CASSLLAGDEQFF. CDR3 bases: TGTGCCAGCAGCTTACTAGCGGGCGATGAGCAGTTCTTC.

The chain joins TRBV5-1 to TRBJ1-4; D is unresolved. The CDR3 spans 13 residues. CDR1 is SGHRS and CDR2 is YFSETQ in the germline V gene. V gave up 0 bases and J gave up 8 bases, with 8 bases separating them. This CDR3 reads CASSLVVSEKLFF. In nucleotides, the CDR3 is TGCGCCAGCAGCTTGGTCGTTAGCGAAAAACTGTTTTTT.

This clone was seen a handful of times. This sequence joins TRBV5-1 and TRBJ1-5; perhaps TRBD1 as D (6 bases). This CDR3 comprises 14 residues. The germline V gene has CDR1 SGHRS and CDR2 YFSETQ. The V end lost 2 bases, the J end lost 11 bases, and 17 bases lay between the germline ends. Written as DNA, the CDR3 is TGCGCCAGCAGCTTTGGGGGGGCCGAAAGGTCCCAGCATTTT. Amino acid sequence: CASSFGGAERSQHF. The full variable domain, completed using reference TRBV5-1 and TRBJ1-5, is KAGVTQTPRYLIKTRGQQVTLSCSPISGHRSVSWYQQTPGQGLQFLFEYFSETQRNKGNFPGRFSGRQFSNSRSEMNVSTLELGDSALYLCASSFGGAERSQHFGDGTRLSIL.

The rearrangement joins TRBV28 to TRBJ1-5; D is possibly TRBD1 (6 bases). Per the germline V gene, CDR1 is MDHEN and CDR2 is SYDVKM. CDR3 length: 18 residues. Trimming cost V 6 bases and J 1 base, with 22 bases left between them. The CDR3 DNA sequence: TGTGCCAGCAGCACTAATGCAGGACAGCGCCCGAGCAATCAGCCCCAGCATTTT. It yields the protein CASSTNAGQRPSNQPQHF.

The chain uses TRBV18 and TRBJ1-1; unclear D gene. Trimming cost V 1 base and J 1 base, with 16 bases left between them. Germline values: CDR1 KGHSH, CDR2 LQKENI. The CDR3 is 17 residues long. CDR3 bases: TGTGCCAGCTCACCACGTACGTTTGGACGGGAGAACACTGAAGCTTTCTTT. As protein: CASSPRTFGRENTEAFF.

The chain joins TRBV7-8 to TRBJ1-6, with 8 bases identical to TRBD1. This CDR3 has 14 residues. Germline CDR1 and CDR2: SGHVS and FQNEAQ. V gave up 6 bases and J gave up 8 bases; unmatched junction bases: 6. The CDR3 protein is CASRAGQGHSPLHF. For the CDR3, the DNA is TGTGCCAGCAGGGCCGGACAGGGTCATTCACCCCTCCACTTT. The full variable domain, with the rest looked up from reference TRBV7-8 and TRBJ1-6, is GAGVSQSPRYKVAKRGQDVALRCDPISGHVSLFWYQQALGQGPEFLTYFQNEAQLDKSGLPSDRFFAERPEGSVSTLKIQRTQQEDSAVYLCASRAGQGHSPLHFGNGTRLTVT.

The table lists this clone with a few counts. V usage is TRBV3-1 (or the pseudogene TRBV3-2) and J usage is TRBJ1-2; the D gene is possibly TRBD1 (5 bases). Trimming stripped 0 bases from V and 5 bases from J, with 10 bases between. CDR1 and CDR2 (germline): LGHDT, YNNKEL (reference sequence). The CDR3 is made up of 14 amino acids. CDR3 amino acids: CASSQDGAEYGYTF. CDR3 in DNA: TGTGCCAGCAGCCAAGATGGGGCAGAATATGGCTACACCTTC.

The rearrangement joins TRBV6-5 to TRBJ1-4; TRBD1 is a possible D gene (5 bases). Trimming removed 7 bases at V and 9 bases at J, with 12 bases between. This CDR3 spans 12 amino acids. CDR1 is MNHEY, CDR2 SVGAGI, per germline. CDR3 bases: TGTGCCAGCACCCAAGGGGCCCAAAAACTGTTTTTT. It specifies CASTQGAQKLFF.

The chain is built from TRBV7-3 and TRBJ2-3; D is uncertain. CDR3 length equals 13 residues. CDR1 is SGHTA, CDR2 FQGTGA, per germline. The germline V and J ends were trimmed by 2 bases and 5 bases, with 8 bases remaining between them. CDR3: CASSLGSGDTQYF. As DNA, the CDR3 is TGTGCCAGCAGCTTAGGGTCGGGAGATACGCAGTATTTT.

The chain links TRBV4-1 to TRBJ1-3; D not resolved. Looked up from germline, CDR1 is MGHRA and CDR2 is YSYEKL. Deletions cut 5 bases from V and 0 bases from J, with 8 bases between. This CDR3 has 14 residues. The CDR3 DNA is TGCGCCAGCAGCTACCAGTACTCTGGAAACACCATATATTTT. Protein: CASSYQYSGNTIYF.

Remarks on this clone: The sample contains more than one DNA sequence encoding this CDR3. The V gene is TRBV5-1, the J gene TRBJ2-3, with D unclear. The ends were cut back, 0 bases at V and 0 bases at J, with 8 bases in the middle. Germline V gene data show CDR1 as SGHRS and CDR2 as YFSETQ. CDR3 length: 15 amino acids. Written as DNA, the CDR3 is TGCGCCAGCAGCTTGGCCGGGTCTAGCACAGATACGCAGTATTTT. It translates to CASSLAGSSTDTQYF.

V gene TRBV27 combines with J gene TRBJ1-3, with D possibly TRBD1 on 6 matching bases. Germline CDR1 is MNHEY and CDR2 is SMNVEV (reference sequence). This CDR3 spans 17 amino acids. Trimming left V 5 bases short and J 7 bases short, with 24 bases between. The CDR3 reads CASSPARGASNRNTIYF. The CDR3 coding sequence is TGTGCCAGCAGTCCCGCGCGGGGGGCGTCCAACAGGAACACCATATATTTT.

The J gene is TRBJ2-3, the V gene TRBV11-2, with 13 bases fitting TRBD2. Trimming at V came to 5 bases and at J to 0 bases, leaving 2 bases not matched to a gene. From germline, CDR1 is SGHAT and CDR2 FQNNGV. The CDR3 has 16 amino acids. The CDR3 DNA is TGTGCCAGCAGCACGGGACTAGCGGGAAGCACAGATACGCAGTATTTT. This encodes CASSTGLAGSTDTQYF.